These 26 T cell receptor beta chains were all obtained from the same sample, sequenced in a study of T-cell reconstitution after alpha-beta-depleted transplantation in children. Construction of the TCRbeta library involved unique molecular identifiers. TCRdb used MiXCR to reprocess the PCR reads, holding one entry per CDR3 protein. This table has 640,000 or so distinct CDR3 sequences, roughly 17% appearing once. This specimen was PBMCs from the stem cell graft donor, taken from the stem cell graft. The receptors derive from a human donor who donated a stem cell graft to a child with acute myeloid leukemia.

This chain joins TRBV5-1 and TRBJ2-3; perhaps TRBD2 as D (6 bases). Germline V lookup: CDR1 SGHRS, CDR2 YFSETQ. The ends were cut back, 4 bases at V and 0 bases at J, with 15 bases in the middle. CDR3 length: 16 residues. The CDR3: CASSVRRATSTDTQYF. CDR3 DNA sequence: TGCGCCAGCAGCGTAAGGAGGGCCACCAGCACAGATACGCAGTATTTT.

The chain couples TRBV2 to TRBJ2-1; a weak D match, TRBD2 (6 bases). With 6 bases removed from V and 7 bases from J, the gap between germline ends came to 13 bases. This CDR3 has 13 residues. Germline V gives CDR1 SNHLY, CDR2 FYNNEI. In DNA, the CDR3 is TGTGCCAGCAGGCGGGATTCGGGGAATGAGCAGTTCTTC. Translating it yields CASRRDSGNEQFF. The full variable domain, rest sourced from reference TRBV2 and TRBJ2-1, is EPEVTQTPSHQVTQMGQEVILRCVPISNHLYFYWYRQILGQKVEFLVSFYNNEISEKSEIFDDQFSVERPDGSNFTLKIRSTKLEDSAMYFCASRRDSGNEQFFGPGTRLTVL.

This clonotype showed up many times. In DNA form, the CDR3 reads TGCAGTGCTAGAGGACTTGCGGGGGCGGTATACGAGCAGTACTTC. Encoded protein: CSARGLAGAVYEQYF. The chain links TRBV20-1 to TRBJ2-7; the D gene is possibly TRBD2 (7 bases). The length of the CDR3 is 15 residues. Trimming cost V 1 base and J 4 bases, with 17 bases left between them. Per germline, CDR1 DFQATT and CDR2 SNEGSKA (reference sequence).

This chain connects TRBV27 to TRBJ2-1, with TRBD2 identical over 9 bases. The CDR3 runs to 15 residues. The V gene end was trimmed by 4 bases and the J gene end by 3 bases; junction bases not matched to a gene: 4. Looked up from germline, CDR1 is MNHEY and CDR2 is SMNVEV (reference sequence). CDR3 protein: CASSSLAGLYNEQFF. The CDR3 region has the DNA TGTGCCAGCAGTTCGCTAGCGGGGCTCTACAATGAGCAGTTCTTC.

Notes on this clonotype: Just one base apart from a much larger clone, this may be a read error. The chain is built from TRBV15 and TRBJ1-2; D gene ambiguous. The CDR3 is 15 residues long. Germline CDR1 is LNHNV and CDR2 is YYDKDF (reference sequence). V was pared by 3 bases and J by 8 bases, with 19 bases between. In DNA form, the CDR3 reads TGTGCCACCAGCAGGGATCCCCCCAGCGCCTGGGGCTACACCTTC. Translated: CATSRDPPSAWGYTF.

The chain is built from TRBV7-2 and TRBJ2-1; 10 nucleotides line up with TRBD1. Germline CDR1 SGHTA, CDR2 FQGNSA. The J segment lost 7 bases and the V segment lost 5 bases, leaving 11 bases of the junction unmatched. This CDR3 has 16 residues. CDR3 coding DNA: TGTGCCAGCAGCAAGCGACAGGGGGCTATTGAGAATGAGCAGTTCTTC. Amino acids: CASSKRQGAIENEQFF.

The V and J genes are TRBV24-1 and TRBJ2-1, with no clear D. The V end was cut by 4 bases, the J end by 1 base, with 7 bases between. CDR1 is KGHDR and CDR2 is SFDVKD in the germline V gene. CDR3 length: 14 amino acids. The CDR3 region has the DNA TGTGCCACCAGTGAGGGGATATCCTACAATGAGCAGTTCTTC. Amino acid sequence: CATSEGISYNEQFF.

This clonotype showed up just a few times. The chain couples TRBV7-9 to TRBJ2-7; no firm D call. With 8 bases removed from V and 0 bases from J, the gap between germline ends came to 11 bases. The germline V gene has CDR1 SEHNR and CDR2 FQNEAQ (reference sequence). This CDR3 region has 13 residues. The CDR3 sequence: CASSASISYEQYF. The CDR3 DNA is TGTGCCAGCTCGGCCAGTATCTCCTACGAGCAGTACTTC.

This clonotype has a count of ten or more. The chain couples TRBV20-1 to TRBJ2-7; TRBD1 aligns across 9 bases. V shed 6 bases and J 6 bases; nucleotides not matched to a gene: 15. This CDR3 is 15 amino acids long. Germline-derived CDR1 and CDR2 are DFQATT and SNEGSKA (reference sequence). CDR3 region: CSARKVGQGASEQYF. The CDR3 DNA follows: TGCAGTGCAAGGAAGGTGGGACAGGGAGCGTCCGAGCAGTACTTC.

This clonotype occurred many times. V usage is TRBV20-1 and J usage is TRBJ1-2; D possibly corresponds to TRBD1 (5 bases). Germline V gene data show CDR1 as DFQATT and CDR2 as SNEGSKA (reference sequence). This CDR3 is 13 amino acids long. The V gene lost 2 bases and the J gene lost 4 bases, with 11 bases spanning the gap. CDR3 DNA: TGCAGTGCTAGACTGGGGGGTGTCTATGGCTACACCTTC. This translates into CSARLGGVYGYTF.

This clonotype turned up a few times. The chain employs TRBV20-1 and TRBJ2-6; 8 positions match TRBD1. Germline V CDR1 and CDR2: DFQATT, SNEGSKA (reference sequence). V lost 6 bases to trimming and J lost 0 bases; unmatched junction nucleotides: 10. This CDR3 has 17 amino acids. CDR3 coding DNA: TGCAGTGCGGGTGGGGACAGGTTACCCTCTGGGGCCAACGTCCTGACTTTC. Translating it yields CSAGGDRLPSGANVLTF.

There are a few counts of this clonotype. The chain has TRBV12-3 or TRBV12-4 and TRBJ2-2; no clear D. This CDR3 region has 14 residues. V was cut by 6 bases and J by 4 bases, with 12 bases left in between. This CDR3 reads CASRTIGPTGELFF. The CDR3 DNA reads TGTGCCAGCAGGACCATCGGGCCCACCGGGGAGCTGTTTTTT.

The chain carries TRBV27 and TRBJ2-7; D is tentatively TRBD1 or TRBD2 (5 bases each). In germline, CDR1 is MNHEY, CDR2 SMNVEV (reference sequence). Trimming stripped 4 bases from V and 2 bases from J, with 12 bases between. The CDR3 is 14 residues long. The CDR3 here is CASSYYQGAYEQYF. DNA for the CDR3: TGTGCCAGCAGTTACTACCAGGGAGCCTACGAGCAGTACTTC.

There are many counts of this clonotype. This chain connects TRBV29-1 to TRBJ1-1; TRBD1 is a possible D gene (6 bases). Trimming cost V 6 bases and J 4 bases, with 15 bases left between them. Germline V gives CDR1 SQVTM, CDR2 ANQGSEA. The CDR3 sequence is 13 residues long. The CDR3 DNA is TGCAGCGTCCTAGGACAGTATCTCACTGAAGCTTTCTTT. It codes for CSVLGQYLTEAFF.

This clonotype came up many times. The chain recombines TRBV20-1 with TRBJ1-1, with a weak D call TRBD1 (6 bases). There are 13 residues in the CDR3. V was trimmed by 6 bases and J by 4 bases, leaving 15 bases between them. Germline V gene sequence: CDR1 DFQATT, CDR2 SNEGSKA (reference sequence). This CDR3 reads CSAPDRSGTEAFF. In nucleotides, the CDR3 is TGCAGTGCACCAGACAGGAGTGGCACTGAAGCTTTCTTT.

This clonotype was counted ten times or more. The rearrangement joins TRBV29-1 to TRBJ2-1, with D perhaps TRBD1 (6 bases). Trimming took 6 bases from V and 4 from J, leaving 7 bases between them. Germline V lookup: CDR1 SQVTM, CDR2 ANQGSEA. The CDR3 has 11 amino acids. CDR3: CSVTGYNEQFF. CDR3 in DNA: TGCAGCGTAACAGGGTACAATGAGCAGTTCTTC.

This clonotype appeared many times. The genes are TRBV20-1 and TRBJ2-1; 7 bases line up with TRBD2. Germline CDR1 DFQATT, CDR2 SNEGSKA (reference sequence). The V segment lost 3 bases and the J segment 7 bases; nucleotides outside the gene matches: 12. CDR3 length: 15 residues. In nucleotides, the CDR3 is TGCAGTGCTAGTCCGGGGGGAGTTCCATCTAATGAGCAGTTCTTC. Its protein product is CSASPGGVPSNEQFF.

On this clonotype: Possible read error: a much larger clone is one base away. This chain joins TRBV28 and TRBJ2-5, with D tentatively TRBD1 or TRBD2 (5 bases each). Germline CDR1 MDHEN, CDR2 SYDVKM. This CDR3 contains 16 residues. The CDR3 region is CASSLRDGRTGETQHF. CDR3 in DNA: TGTGCCAGCAGTTTAAGGGACGGACGGACCGGGGAGACCCAGCACTTC. The complete variable domain, with remaining parts taken from reference TRBV28 and TRBJ2-5, reads DVKVTQSSRYLVKRTGEKVFLECVQDMDHENMFWYRQDPGLGLRLIYFSYDVKMKEKGDIPEGYSVSREKKERFSLILESASTNQTSMYLCASSLRDGRTGETQHFGPGTRLLVL.

In its sample, this clonotype was seen many times. The CDR3, as DNA: TGTGCCAGCAGTGCCTACAACAACTATGGCTACACCTTC. Translated, it gives CASSAYNNYGYTF. V and J are TRBV25-1 and TRBJ1-2; D gene unclear. Germline CDR1 reads MGHDK; CDR2 reads SYGVNS. The CDR3 consists of 13 residues. The V end lost 4 bases, the J end lost 2 bases, and 8 bases lay between the germline ends.

In this sample, this clonotype turned up once. One junction end disagrees with the germline gene, perhaps due to a read error. This chain links TRBV7-2 with TRBJ1-1; D may be TRBD1 (6 bases). The CDR3 is 15 amino acids. Germline V gene sequence: CDR1 SGHTA, CDR2 FQGNSA. The CDR3 region has the DNA TGTGCCAGCAGCTTAGATAGGACCGGGGGCACTGGAGCTTTCTTT. Residues: CASSLDRTGGTGAFF. Full variable domain (rest looked up from reference TRBV7-2 and TRBJ1-1): GAGVSQSPSNKVTEKGKDVELRCDPISGHTALYWYRQSLGQGLEFLIYFQGNSAPDKSGLPSDRFSAERTGGSVSTLTIQRTQQEDSAVYLCASSLDRTGGTGAFFGQGTRLTVV.

The DNA of the CDR3 is TGTGCCAGCAGTTTTTCCCGGACAGGGAAGGGGGGTTATAGCAATCAGCCCCAGCATTTT. Translation: CASSFSRTGKGGYSNQPQHF. The chain is built from TRBV28 and TRBJ1-5; 8 nucleotides line up with TRBD1. Trimming cost V 3 bases and J 0 bases; bases outside gene matches: 16. CDR1 MDHEN and CDR2 SYDVKM come from the germline V gene. The CDR3 is 20 amino acids.

The chain uses TRBV20-1 and TRBJ2-3, with 12 positions matching TRBD2. Germline V CDR1 and CDR2: DFQATT, SNEGSKA (reference sequence). The CDR3 contains 17 residues. With 0 bases clipped from V and 2 bases from J, the junction kept 6 bases outside the gene matches. The CDR3 spells CSARDDGLAGHTDTQYF. The CDR3, as DNA: TGCAGTGCTAGAGATGACGGACTAGCGGGGCACACAGATACGCAGTATTTT.

There are a few counts of this clonotype. The chain is built from TRBV10-3 and TRBJ1-2; 7 bases line up with TRBD1. The CDR3 totals 15 residues. In germline, CDR1 is ENHRY, CDR2 SYGVKD. V dropped 7 bases and J dropped 3; count of bases not matched to a gene: 11. CDR3 amino acids: CAINGRGALDYGYTF. The CDR3 nucleotides read TGTGCCATCAACGGCAGGGGGGCTCTGGACTATGGCTACACCTTC.

The chain carries TRBV18 and TRBJ2-2, with 7 bases identical to TRBD1. Germline loops: CDR1 KGHSH, CDR2 LQKENI. The V gene end was trimmed by 4 bases and the J gene end by 0 bases; junction bases not matched to a gene: 5. This CDR3 has 16 amino acids. Here the CDR3 DNA reads TGTGCCAGCTCACTCTGGACAGGCACGAACACCGGGGAGCTGTTTTTT. This encodes CASSLWTGTNTGELFF.

This clonotype was counted many times. The chain joins TRBV29-1 to TRBJ2-1; 8 bases map to TRBD2. This CDR3 region has 12 residues. Germline V CDR1 and CDR2: SQVTM, ANQGSEA. After removal of 4 bases from V and 7 bases from J, the junction contained 3 bases not matched to a gene. CDR3 residues: CSVVGGGNEQFF. DNA for the CDR3: TGCAGCGTTGTCGGGGGGGGGAATGAGCAGTTCTTC.

Ten or more counts support this clonotype. The chain is built from TRBV12-3 or TRBV12-4 and TRBJ1-2, with 8 bases fitting TRBD1. With 7 bases clipped from V and 3 bases from J, the junction kept 4 bases outside the gene matches. This CDR3 spans 13 amino acids. CDR3 DNA sequence: TGTGCCAGCACCGTGGGACAGGACTATGGCTACACCTTC. As protein: CASTVGQDYGYTF.